One T cell receptor (beta chain) is described in this entry. Symptom resolution, clearance, or two negative PCRs marked the recovered donors of Cohort 3. The germline gives CDR1 SGHKS, CDR2 YYEKEE (reference sequence). V was shortened by 3 bases and J by 0 bases, with 10 bases between the two germline ends. This CDR3 has 15 residues. Original processing notes: Researchers report that nucleated cell counts were estimated from reference gene primer amplification. TCRdb's copy holds only in-frame clones and misses some; the assay was immunoSEQ multiplex PCR. Clone size and the V and J calls come from that table; the DNA yielded D and trimming. This table holds some 330,000 clones, more than 75% found once. These data belong to a study of blood T cell repertoires in COVID-19.

The sequence was collected from a man under 40 who had recovered from COVID-19. V usage is TRBV5-5 and J usage is TRBJ1-3, with unresolved D. Specimen: PBMCs or T cells enriched from blood (not recorded which). The CDR3 here is CASSSQDFSGNTIYF. In DNA form, the CDR3 reads TGTGCCAGCAGCTCTCAGGATTTCTCTGGAAACACCATATATTTT.